This T cell receptor (beta chain) was retrieved from a study of neurological immune-mediated disorders (dated by TCRdb to between 2018 and 2021). As for the study more broadly: Peripheral blood TCR-beta repertoires from HTLV-I-associated myelopathy (HAM/TSP) patients, multiple sclerosis patients and healthy controls were compared by UMI-based sequencing. The approximately 100 TCR-beta libraries included longitudinal samples, technical triplicates and paired sorted CD4+ and CD8+ T-cell subsets alongside PBMC samples. The cohort was made up of 68 subjects, consisting of around 14 HAM/TSP patients, some 35 multiple sclerosis patients and about 20 healthy controls. Results the study describes overall, beyond this receptor: TCR clonal expansion was highest in HAM/TSP patients and lowest in MS patients, with MS patients falling below even healthy controls. Expanded clones from different subjects shared no identical CDR3 amino acid sequences, which suggests that TCR-beta repertoires were private in all groups.

cDNA was synthesized by template-switch 5'RACE using a primer carrying a 10-nucleotide random unique molecular identifier by which each TCR transcript was tagged. Over 190 million TCR-beta sequences, covering 15-18 subjects, were produced in each sequencing run. Total RNA was extracted with the RNeasy kit. The KAPA Real-time Library Amplification kit was used to amplify TCR-beta VDJ regions with primers targeting the TCR constant region and the 5'RACE anchor. Sample indexes and Illumina adaptors were added in a first PCR, and a second PCR then increased library yield. After purification with Ampure beads, the TCR product of roughly 650 bp was size-selected on a 2% E-gel SizeSelection system. Before pooling, library quality was checked on a Bioanalyzer, concentration was measured with Qubit, and libraries were quantified with the Kapa Library Quantification kit. An Illumina HiSeq 2500 sequenced the libraries paired-end 2 x 150 bp. To increase sequence diversity, roughly 24-32% phiX was spiked into each library pool. In the original analysis: Quality-filtered reads were processed with the UMI-based MiGEC pipeline, and over 75% of raw TCR sequences were removed by the MiGEC pipeline during error correction. VDJ genes were aligned to IMGT germline references, and each clonotype was defined by a unique CDR3 amino acid sequence together with V-J genes. Clonal expansion, Shannon diversity and CDR3 relatedness were evaluated with VDJtools (CalcPairwiseDistances, ClusterSamples), while phylogenetic trees were built in CLCbio workbench. A clone was classed as expanded if it had 8 or more unique UMIs, a cutoff based on coefficient-of-variation modelling across technical triplicates. Through fastp at Q25 and MiXCR, TCRdb rebuilt clones from the public reads, retaining in-frame beta chains. Each entry is one CDR3 protein sequence, shown with its most common DNA and genes. TCRdb, not the authors, supplied the V and J calls. The sample table contains 27,000 or so distinct CDR3 sequences; only one count was recorded for more than 14% of them. Of the sample, less than 35% falls within the top ten clones.

Trimming takes 6 bases from V and 7 bases from J, and the germline ends sit 15 bases apart. CDR1 and CDR2, per the germline V gene, are MNHEY and SVGAGI. Spanning cysteine to phenylalanine, the CDR3 consists of 14 amino acids. Only the CDR3 portion is preserved as DNA: 42 bases, with reading frame beginning at the first base. Healthy controls were blood bank volunteers in Maryland, USA. For the unsorted PBMC libraries, 2 million PBMCs were stored in RNAlater at -80 degrees C until RNA extraction and were used to generate the libraries. PBMCs were separated from peripheral blood using Ficoll-Hypaque density gradient centrifugation and then cryopreserved in liquid nitrogen. This clonotype occurred many times. Its specific antigen is unknown. No much larger clone exists at a distance of one base, and base qualities are not known.

The chain joins TRBV6-5 to TRBJ2-2, with no confidently assigned D gene. This clonotype was sampled from a man in his 70s in good health. Sample: PBMCs. CDR3 region: CASSPDLWNGELFF. The nucleotide sequence reads as follows: TGTGCCAGCAGCCCGGACCTATGGAACGGGGAGCTGTTTTTT.